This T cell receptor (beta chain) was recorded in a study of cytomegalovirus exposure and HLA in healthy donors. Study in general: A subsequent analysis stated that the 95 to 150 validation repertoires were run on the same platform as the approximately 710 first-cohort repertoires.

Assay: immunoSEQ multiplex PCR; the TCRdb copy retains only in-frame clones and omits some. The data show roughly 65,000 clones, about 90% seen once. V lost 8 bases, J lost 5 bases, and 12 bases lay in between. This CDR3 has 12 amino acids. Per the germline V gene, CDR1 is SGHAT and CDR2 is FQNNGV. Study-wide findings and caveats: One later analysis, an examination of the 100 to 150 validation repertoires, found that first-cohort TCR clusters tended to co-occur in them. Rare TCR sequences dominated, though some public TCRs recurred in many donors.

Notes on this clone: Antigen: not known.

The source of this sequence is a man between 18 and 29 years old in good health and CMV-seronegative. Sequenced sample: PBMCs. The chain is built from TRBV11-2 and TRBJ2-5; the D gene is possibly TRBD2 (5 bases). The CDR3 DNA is TGTGCCAGCTCGGGGTCGAGGGAGACCCAGTACTTC. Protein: CASSGSRETQYF.